This T cell receptor beta chain emerged from a study of blood T cell repertoires in COVID-19. CDR1 is LNHDA, CDR2 SQIVND, per germline (reference sequence). The V end was cut by 5 bases, the J end by 7 bases, with 17 bases between. CDR3 size: 14 residues. Assay: immunoSEQ multiplex PCR; the TCRdb copy retains only in-frame clones and omits some. Counted here are roughly 43,000 clones, around 89% occurring once; the ten biggest clones make up approximately 3%. The TCR sequence derives from a man aged 50 to 59 with active COVID-19. The gene calls are TRBV19 and TRBJ1-2, with D tentatively TRBD1 (5 bases). Sequenced material: peripheral blood. The CDR3 DNA reads TGTGCCAGTAGTGTCACGGGACTGCTCTCTGGCTACACCTTC. It specifies CASSVTGLLSGYTF.